The 30 T cell receptor beta chains given below trace back to one sample, sequenced in a study of human T cells and chemical hapten exposure. The time point was: patch test 1, 2 weeks after DPC sensitization. As to treatment: therapeutic diphenylcyclopropenone sensitization with weekly scalp DPC. TCRdb called the RACE reads again in MiXCR, with one record for every CDR3 protein. Among about 49,000 distinct CDR3 sequences listed, 9.3% were seen once. Specimen: whole blood, collected in connection with sensitization to the hapten diphenylcyclopropenone (DPC). These receptors were obtained from a woman aged 45-59 years with alopecia areata. Some clones in this sample may be carry-over from other donors' samples.

This clonotype was seen more than once but under ten times. The rearrangement joins TRBV2 to TRBJ2-5; TRBD2 matches 8 bases. The CDR3 consists of 12 residues. The trim removed 10 bases at V and 6 bases at J, leaving 7 bases unmatched. CDR1 is SNHLY and CDR2 is FYNNEI in the germline V gene. The CDR3: CATRSGSQTQYF. The CDR3 DNA reads as TGTGCCACCAGAAGCGGGAGCCAGACCCAGTACTTC.

This clonotype has ten or more counts. This chain connects TRBV19 to TRBJ1-5, with a tentative D call TRBD1 (5 bases). V lost 4 bases and J lost 6, with 10 bases in between. This CDR3 is 13 amino acids long. CDR1 and CDR2 (germline): LNHDA, SQIVND (reference sequence). In DNA form, the CDR3 reads TGTGCCAGTAGTACGGGACGTATTCAGCCCCAGCATTTT. It encodes CASSTGRIQPQHF.

This clonotype has ten or more counts. The gene calls are TRBV7-9 and TRBJ2-2, with unresolved D. CDR3 size: 14 residues. The germline CDR1 and CDR2 sequences are SEHNR and FQNEAQ (reference sequence). Trimming stripped 0 bases from V and 3 bases from J, with 5 bases between. The DNA for the CDR3 is TGTGCCAGCAGCTTAGCGACCCACACCGGGGAGCTGTTTTTT. The encoded protein is CASSLATHTGELFF.

This clonotype was recorded at least ten times. The V and J genes are TRBV6-1 and TRBJ1-1; D is perhaps TRBD1 (5 bases). This CDR3 comprises 15 residues. Looked up from germline, CDR1 is MNHNS and CDR2 is SASEGT. V lost 6 bases, J lost 5 bases, and 19 bases lay in between. The CDR3 sequence is CASSRGSGERTEAFF. Written as DNA, the CDR3 is TGTGCCAGCAGCCGGGGCTCCGGAGAGAGGACTGAAGCTTTCTTT.

This clonotype is medium-sized in the sample. CDR3 nucleotide sequence: TGCGCCAGCAGCTTGGGACACCGGGACCGGACCTACGAGCAGTACTTC. Its protein product is CASSLGHRDRTYEQYF. The V call is TRBV5-1, the J call TRBJ2-7; possibly TRBD1 or TRBD2 for D (5 bases each). Trimming cost V 0 bases and J 2 bases, with 15 bases left between them. The CDR3 is made up of 16 amino acids. Germline V lookup: CDR1 SGHRS, CDR2 YFSETQ.

In its sample, this clonotype was seen many times. This rearrangement joins TRBV7-2 to TRBJ2-4, with D uncertain. The germline CDR1 and CDR2 sequences are SGHTA and FQGNSA. This CDR3 contains 12 residues. Trimming cost V 2 bases and J 4 bases, with 3 bases left between them. Written as DNA, the CDR3 is TGTGCCAGCAGCTTAAGGAAAAACATTCAGTACTTC. Amino acids: CASSLRKNIQYF.

The table lists this clonotype with many counts. The chain carries TRBV5-1 and TRBJ2-7, with D possibly being TRBD1 (7 bases). Germline V gene data show CDR1 as SGHRS and CDR2 as YFSETQ. V was clipped by 1 base and J by 2 bases, with 13 bases between them. The CDR3 covers 15 residues. The CDR3: CASSLRPGGPYEQYF. DNA for the CDR3: TGCGCCAGCAGCTTGCGGCCAGGGGGGCCCTACGAGCAGTACTTC.

This clonotype has at least ten counts. This chain links TRBV6-6 with TRBJ2-4; 7 nucleotides match TRBD2. CDR3 length equals 14 residues. Unmatched junction bases numbered 3, after V lost 3 bases and J lost 4 bases. Looked up from germline, CDR1 is MNHNY and CDR2 is SVGAGI (reference sequence). The DNA of the CDR3 is TGTGCCAGCAGTTATGCCGGGAGGAAAAACATTCAGTACTTC. Its protein is CASSYAGRKNIQYF.

This clonotype was seen many times. The chain uses TRBV5-1 and TRBJ2-2, with TRBD2 matching over 14 bases. V was clipped by 4 bases and J by 6 bases; unmatched bases: 5. CDR1 SGHRS and CDR2 YFSETQ come from the germline V gene. The CDR3 is made up of 16 amino acids. CDR3 residues: CASSPGTSGSPGELFF. The CDR3 coding sequence is TGCGCCAGCAGCCCCGGGACTAGCGGGAGCCCCGGGGAGCTGTTTTTT.

With regard to this clonotype: At one end, the junction sequence differs from germline, possibly due to a read error. The chain links TRBV11-2 to TRBJ2-1, with TRBD2 identical over 9 bases. This CDR3 region has 12 residues. Per germline, CDR1 SGHAT and CDR2 FQNNGV. The CDR3 sequence: CVSDGSGSREFF. The CDR3 DNA reads TGTGTCAGCGATGGTAGCGGGAGCCGGGAGTTCTTC.

Ten or more counts support this clonotype. This chain links TRBV4-3 with TRBJ2-6; 10 nucleotides line up with TRBD1. The CDR3 runs 19 residues. V gave up 0 bases and J gave up 1 base; unmatched junction bases: 6. The V gene's germline CDR1 is LGHNA and CDR2 YSLEER. The CDR3 DNA follows: TGCGCCAGCAGCCAAGAGTTTGGGACAGGGGTATCTGGGGCCAACGTCCTGACTTTC. Its translation: CASSQEFGTGVSGANVLTF.

This clonotype was recorded many times. The rearrangement uses TRBV7-2 and TRBJ2-1, with 7 bases matching TRBD2. CDR3 length equals 12 residues. The germline V gene has CDR1 SGHTA and CDR2 FQGNSA. Losses at the gene ends were 8 bases for V and 6 bases for J; bases not matched to a gene: 4. CDR3 in DNA: TGTGCCAGCGGCCGGACTAGCAATGAGCAGTTCTTC. Amino acid sequence: CASGRTSNEQFF.

This clonotype was counted at least ten times. The chain's CDR3 is CATRAFERSTYEQYF. The CDR3 nucleotides are TGTGCCACCAGGGCTTTCGAGAGATCAACCTACGAGCAGTACTTC. This chain joins TRBV24-1 and TRBJ2-7; D not certain. The CDR3 has 15 residues. V was clipped by 7 bases and J by 2 bases, with 17 bases between them. Germline assignment: CDR1 KGHDR and CDR2 SFDVKD.

This clonotype has ten or more counts. V and J are TRBV3-1 and TRBJ2-3, with 12 bases aligning to TRBD2. Unmatched junction bases numbered 8, after V lost 5 bases and J lost 5 bases. This CDR3 is built from 16 residues. Germline V gives CDR1 LGHDT, CDR2 YNNKEL (reference sequence). CDR3 sequence: CASSASSSGREDTQYF. The CDR3 DNA reads as TGTGCCAGCAGCGCAAGCTCTAGCGGGAGGGAAGATACGCAGTATTTT.

This clonotype appeared many times. This chain links TRBV12-3 or TRBV12-4 with TRBJ2-1; 14 bases match TRBD2. There are 19 residues in the CDR3. J lost 9 bases, V lost 3 bases, and 16 bases had no gene match. Here the CDR3 reads CASSFSYSTSGRASGEQFF. CDR3 DNA: TGTGCCAGCAGTTTCTCGTACTCGACTAGCGGGAGGGCCTCTGGTGAGCAGTTCTTC.

At least ten counts were recorded for this clonotype. The rearrangement uses TRBV28 and TRBJ2-2; TRBD2 aligns across 13 bases. The germline CDR1 and CDR2 sequences are MDHEN and SYDVKM. The CDR3 has 16 residues. V shed 5 bases, J shed 6 bases, and the junction held 6 bases outside the gene matches. Written as DNA, the CDR3 is TGTGCCAGCAGTCTCGGACTAGCGGGAGCGGCCGGGGAGCTGTTTTTT. It yields the protein CASSLGLAGAAGELFF.

The chain couples TRBV5-1 to TRBJ2-2, with TRBD2 identical over 8 bases. The V gene end was trimmed by 4 bases and the J gene end by 2 bases; junction bases not matched to a gene: 7. CDR3 length equals 16 residues. Per the germline V gene, CDR1 is SGHRS and CDR2 is YFSETQ. The CDR3 DNA reads as TGCGCCAGCAGCAAGACTAGCGTAGGAAACACCGGGGAGCTGTTTTTT. As protein: CASSKTSVGNTGELFF.

This rearrangement joins TRBV20-1 to TRBJ1-2; D ambiguous. The CDR3 loop spans 14 amino acids. Germline V CDR1 and CDR2: DFQATT, SNEGSKA (reference sequence). Trimming cost V 4 bases and J 4 bases, with 16 bases left between them. CDR3 residues: CSAMTYPMGYGYTF. The DNA for the CDR3 is TGCAGTGCTATGACATATCCCATGGGCTATGGCTACACCTTC.

This clonotype was seen only a few times. The chain links TRBV29-1 to TRBJ2-7, with 15 bases identical to TRBD2. The germline gives CDR1 SQVTM, CDR2 ANQGSEA. This CDR3 is built from 15 residues. Germline trimming cut 4 bases from V and 2 bases from J; bases unmatched to any gene: 3. In nucleotides, the CDR3 is TGCAGCGTTGTCGGGACTAGCGGGAGGCCCTACGAGCAGTACTTC. Protein product: CSVVGTSGRPYEQYF.

The chain combines TRBV6-2 or TRBV6-3 with TRBJ2-1; 12 nucleotides agree with TRBD2. J lost 8 bases, V lost 7 bases, and 9 bases had no gene match. The CDR3 is 15 amino acids. CDR1 is MNHEY, CDR2 SVGEGT, per germline. Here the CDR3 reads CASKLRLAGEDEQFF. The CDR3 DNA reads as TGTGCCAGCAAACTAAGACTAGCGGGAGAGGATGAGCAGTTCTTC.

This clonotype was seen a few times. The chain uses TRBV2 and TRBJ2-7, with 10 bases fitting TRBD1. V lost 4 bases to trimming and J lost 3 bases; unmatched junction nucleotides: 0. Germline CDR1 reads SNHLY; CDR2 reads FYNNEI. The CDR3 length is 13 residues. CDR3 nucleotide sequence: TGTGCCAGCAGTGGGACAGGGGGCTACGAGCAGTACTTC. It translates to CASSGTGGYEQYF.

Comments on this clonotype: This may be a read error: a much more frequent sequence differs by one nucleotide. CDR3 region: CANSPYTGGETQYF. As DNA, the CDR3 is TGTGCCAACTCACCGTATACAGGGGGCGAGACCCAGTACTTC. V is TRBV18 and J is TRBJ2-5, with 9 bases aligning to TRBD1. The CDR3 runs to 14 residues. The germline V gene has CDR1 KGHSH and CDR2 LQKENI.

The chain uses TRBV12-3 or TRBV12-4 and TRBJ2-1, with TRBD2 matching over 13 bases. The CDR3 is 21 amino acids. With 3 bases clipped from V and 7 bases from J, the junction kept 21 bases outside the gene matches. CDR3 DNA sequence: TGTGCCAGCAGTTTTATGGGTAGGACTAGCGGGAGTTCTCGCCGCCTGAATGAGCAGTTCTTC. Translated, it gives CASSFMGRTSGSSRRLNEQFF.

This clonotype occurred a few times. The rearrangement links TRBV28 to TRBJ1-2; 8 nucleotides line up with TRBD1. The CDR3 runs 15 residues. Germline trimming cut 5 bases from V and 6 bases from J; bases unmatched to any gene: 11. Germline lookup yields CDR1 MDHEN and CDR2 SYDVKM. DNA of the CDR3: TGTGCCAGCAGTACCTCCTTGGGGACAGGTGATGGCTACACCTTC. Translated: CASSTSLGTGDGYTF.

This clonotype was seen ten or more times. This chain links TRBV29-1 with TRBJ2-3, with D perhaps TRBD2 (5 bases). V shed 2 bases and J shed 6 bases, with 6 bases lying between them. The germline CDR1 and CDR2 sequences are SQVTM and ANQGSEA. The CDR3 extends over 11 amino acids. The CDR3 sequence is CSVEPGDTQYF. CDR3 nucleotide sequence: TGCAGCGTTGAACCGGGGGATACGCAGTATTTT.

This clonotype was observed many times. The chain couples TRBV18 to TRBJ1-1; weak D call: TRBD1 (5 bases). Germline-derived CDR1 and CDR2 are KGHSH and LQKENI. There are 14 residues in the CDR3. Trimming took off 2 bases at V and 3 bases at J, with 10 bases between the two ends. The CDR3 is CASSPVGRDTEAFF. The CDR3 nucleotides read TGTGCCAGCTCACCAGTGGGCAGGGACACTGAAGCTTTCTTT. The whole variable domain, remainder taken from reference TRBV18 and TRBJ1-1, is NAGVMQNPRHLVRRRGQEARLRCSPMKGHSHVYWYRQLPEEGLKFMVYLQKENIIDESGMPKERFSAEFPKEGPSILRIQQVVRGDSAAYFCASSPVGRDTEAFFGQGTRLTVV.

This clonotype was detected many times. The chain employs TRBV5-1 and TRBJ2-7, with D unresolved. Per the germline V gene, CDR1 is SGHRS and CDR2 is YFSETQ. V was shortened by 1 base and J by 2 bases, with 10 bases between the two germline ends. There are 14 residues in the CDR3. The CDR3 sequence: CASSLIVLPYEQYF. CDR3 DNA sequence: TGCGCCAGCAGCTTGATCGTACTACCCTACGAGCAGTACTTC.

This clonotype appeared many times. The chain links TRBV6-5 to TRBJ2-1; no definite D call. This CDR3 is 16 amino acids long. Germline V lookup: CDR1 MNHEY, CDR2 SVGAGI. The V end was cut by 5 bases, the J end by 5 bases, with 19 bases between. CDR3 sequence: CASSRLPMSTNNEQFF. CDR3 coding DNA: TGTGCCAGCAGTCGGCTTCCGATGTCCACCAACAATGAGCAGTTCTTC.

The J gene is TRBJ1-5, the V gene TRBV10-2; possibly TRBD1 for D (6 bases). CDR3 length: 14 residues. Trimming removed 8 bases from V and 3 bases from J, with 14 bases in between. The germline CDR1 and CDR2 sequences are WSHSY and SAAADI. The CDR3 DNA reads as TGCGCCAGCTCAGACCGGACAGACAATCAGCCCCAGCATTTT. The encoded protein is CASSDRTDNQPQHF.

This clonotype has more than one count but fewer than ten. CDR3 coding DNA: TGTGCCGGGCGAATGGACCAGAGGGCTAATTCACCCCTCCACTTT. Its translation: CAGRMDQRANSPLHF. The chain recombines TRBV30 with TRBJ1-6; D gene ambiguous. Trimming removed 8 bases from V and 6 bases from J, with 20 bases in between. This CDR3 is 15 amino acids long. Germline CDR1 GTSNPN, CDR2 SVGIG (reference sequence).